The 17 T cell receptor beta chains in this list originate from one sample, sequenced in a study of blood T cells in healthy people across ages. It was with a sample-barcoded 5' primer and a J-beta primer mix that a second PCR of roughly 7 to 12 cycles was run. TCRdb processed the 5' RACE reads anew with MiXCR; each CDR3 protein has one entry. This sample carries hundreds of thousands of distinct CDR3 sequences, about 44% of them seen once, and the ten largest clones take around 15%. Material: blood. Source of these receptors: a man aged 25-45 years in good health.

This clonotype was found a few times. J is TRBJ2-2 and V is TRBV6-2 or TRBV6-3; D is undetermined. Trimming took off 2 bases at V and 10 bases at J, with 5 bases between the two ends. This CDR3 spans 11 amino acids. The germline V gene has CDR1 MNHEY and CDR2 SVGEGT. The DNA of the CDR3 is TGTGCCAGCAGTTACCTTCTGGAGCTGTTTTTT. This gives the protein CASSYLLELFF.

The CDR3 DNA sequence: TGTGCCATCAGCCTCTTAGACGAGGGGCTAGGCAATGAGCAGTTCTTC. It codes for CAISLLDEGLGNEQFF. The V call is TRBV10-3, the J call TRBJ2-1, with D perhaps TRBD1 or TRBD2 (5 bases each). The V and J ends lost 6 bases and 6 bases respectively, with 21 bases between them. The CDR3 extends over 16 amino acids. Germline values: CDR1 ENHRY, CDR2 SYGVKD.

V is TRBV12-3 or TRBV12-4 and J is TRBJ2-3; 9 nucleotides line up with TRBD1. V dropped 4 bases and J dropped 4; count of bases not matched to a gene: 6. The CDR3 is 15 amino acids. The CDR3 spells CASSSGTGQADTQYF. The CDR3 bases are TGTGCCAGCAGTTCCGGGACAGGGCAGGCAGATACGCAGTATTTT.

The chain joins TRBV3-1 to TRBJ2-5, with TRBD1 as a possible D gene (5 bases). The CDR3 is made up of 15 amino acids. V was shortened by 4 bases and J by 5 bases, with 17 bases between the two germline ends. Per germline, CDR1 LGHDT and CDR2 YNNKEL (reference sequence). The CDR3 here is CASSLPRPKGETQYF. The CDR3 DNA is TGTGCCAGCAGCCTTCCGAGGCCGAAGGGGGAGACCCAGTACTTC.

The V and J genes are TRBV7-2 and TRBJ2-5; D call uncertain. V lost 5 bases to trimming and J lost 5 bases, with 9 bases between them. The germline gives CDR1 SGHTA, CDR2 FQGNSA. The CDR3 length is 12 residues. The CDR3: CASSAPGETQYF. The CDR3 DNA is TGTGCCAGCAGCGCGCCCGGGGAGACCCAGTACTTC.

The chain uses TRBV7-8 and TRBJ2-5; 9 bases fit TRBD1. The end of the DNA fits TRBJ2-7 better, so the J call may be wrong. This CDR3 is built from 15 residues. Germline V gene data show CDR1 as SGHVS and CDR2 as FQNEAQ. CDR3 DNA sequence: TGTGCCAGCAGGTCAACCGGGACAGGGCAGTACGAGCAGTACTTC. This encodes CASRSTGTGQYEQYF.

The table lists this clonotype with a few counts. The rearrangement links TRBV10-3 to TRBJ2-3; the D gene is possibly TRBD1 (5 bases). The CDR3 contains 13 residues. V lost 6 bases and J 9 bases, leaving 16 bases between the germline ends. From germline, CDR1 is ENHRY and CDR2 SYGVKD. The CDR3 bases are TGTGCCATCAGGCCGTACCAGGGATACACGCAGTATTTT. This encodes CAIRPYQGYTQYF.

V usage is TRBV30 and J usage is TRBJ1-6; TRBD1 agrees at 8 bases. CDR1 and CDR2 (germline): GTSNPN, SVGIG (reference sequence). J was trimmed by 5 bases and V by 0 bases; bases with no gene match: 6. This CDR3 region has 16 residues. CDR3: CAWSVRTGRDNSPLHF. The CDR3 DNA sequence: TGTGCCTGGAGTGTACGGACAGGGCGAGATAATTCACCCCTCCACTTT.

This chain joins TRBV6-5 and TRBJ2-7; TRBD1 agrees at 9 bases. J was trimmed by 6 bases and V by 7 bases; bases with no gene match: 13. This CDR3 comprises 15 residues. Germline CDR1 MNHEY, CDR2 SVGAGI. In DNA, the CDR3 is TGTGCCAGCATTGAATCCGGGACAGGGACGGGCGAGCAGTACTTC. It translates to CASIESGTGTGEQYF.

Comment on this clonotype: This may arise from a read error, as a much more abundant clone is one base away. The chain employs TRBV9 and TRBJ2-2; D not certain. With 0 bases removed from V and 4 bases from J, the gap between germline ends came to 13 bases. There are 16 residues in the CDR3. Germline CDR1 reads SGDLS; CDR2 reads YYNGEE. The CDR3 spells CASSVAMGMRTGELFF. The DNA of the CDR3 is TGTGCCAGCAGCGTAGCCATGGGGATGCGCACCGGGGAGCTGTTTTTT.

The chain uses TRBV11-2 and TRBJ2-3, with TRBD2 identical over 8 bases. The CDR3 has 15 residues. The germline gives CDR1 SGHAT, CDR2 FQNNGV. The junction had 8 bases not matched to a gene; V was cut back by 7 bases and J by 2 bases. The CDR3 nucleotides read TGTGCCAGCATCCGGGGCGGGGGGTTCACAGATACGCAGTATTTT. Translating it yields CASIRGGGFTDTQYF. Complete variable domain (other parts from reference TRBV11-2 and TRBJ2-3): EAGVAQSPRYKIIEKRQSVAFWCNPISGHATLYWYQQILGQGPKLLIQFQNNGVVDDSQLPKDRFSAERLKGVDSTLKIQPAKLEDSAVYLCASIRGGGFTDTQYFGPGTRLTVL.

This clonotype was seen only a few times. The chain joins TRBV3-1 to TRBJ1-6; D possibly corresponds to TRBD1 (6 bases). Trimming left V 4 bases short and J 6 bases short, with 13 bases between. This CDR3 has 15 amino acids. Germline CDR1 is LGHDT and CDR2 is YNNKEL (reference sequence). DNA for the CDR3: TGTGCCAGCAGCCGACAGGACAGTCTTAATTCACCCCTCCACTTT. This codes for CASSRQDSLNSPLHF.

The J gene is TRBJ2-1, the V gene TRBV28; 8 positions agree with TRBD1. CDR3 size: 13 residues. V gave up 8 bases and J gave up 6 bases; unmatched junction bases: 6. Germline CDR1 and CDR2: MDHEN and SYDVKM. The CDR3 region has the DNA TGTGCCAGCGCAACCGGGACAGGCAATGAGCAGTTCTTC. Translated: CASATGTGNEQFF.

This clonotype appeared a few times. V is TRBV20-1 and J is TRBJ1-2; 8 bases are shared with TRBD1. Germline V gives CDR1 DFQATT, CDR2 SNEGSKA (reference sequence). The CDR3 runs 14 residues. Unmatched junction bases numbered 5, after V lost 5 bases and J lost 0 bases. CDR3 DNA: TGCAGTGCTCTTCGACAGGGGACTAACTATGGCTACACCTTC. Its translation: CSALRQGTNYGYTF.

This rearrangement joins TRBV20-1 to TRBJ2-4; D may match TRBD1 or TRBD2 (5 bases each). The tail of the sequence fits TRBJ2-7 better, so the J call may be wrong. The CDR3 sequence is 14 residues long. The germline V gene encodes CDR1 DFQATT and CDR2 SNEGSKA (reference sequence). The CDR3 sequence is CSARDGGGSYEQYF. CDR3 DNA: TGCAGTGCTAGAGATGGGGGTGGCTCCTACGAGCAGTACTTC.

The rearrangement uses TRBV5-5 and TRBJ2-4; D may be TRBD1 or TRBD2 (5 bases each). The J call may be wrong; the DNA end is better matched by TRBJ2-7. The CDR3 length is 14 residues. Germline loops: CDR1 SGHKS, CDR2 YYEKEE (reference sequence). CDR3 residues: CASNRDASSYEQYF. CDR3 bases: TGTGCCAGCAACCGGGACGCTAGCTCCTACGAGCAGTACTTC.

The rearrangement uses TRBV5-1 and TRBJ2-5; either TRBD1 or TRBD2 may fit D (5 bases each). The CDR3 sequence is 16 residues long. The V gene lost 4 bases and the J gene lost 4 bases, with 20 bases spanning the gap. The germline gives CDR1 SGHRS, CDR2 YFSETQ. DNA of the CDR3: TGCGCCAGCAGCCCGAGCCAGAGTCTGAGGGGAGAGACCCAGTACTTC. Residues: CASSPSQSLRGETQYF.